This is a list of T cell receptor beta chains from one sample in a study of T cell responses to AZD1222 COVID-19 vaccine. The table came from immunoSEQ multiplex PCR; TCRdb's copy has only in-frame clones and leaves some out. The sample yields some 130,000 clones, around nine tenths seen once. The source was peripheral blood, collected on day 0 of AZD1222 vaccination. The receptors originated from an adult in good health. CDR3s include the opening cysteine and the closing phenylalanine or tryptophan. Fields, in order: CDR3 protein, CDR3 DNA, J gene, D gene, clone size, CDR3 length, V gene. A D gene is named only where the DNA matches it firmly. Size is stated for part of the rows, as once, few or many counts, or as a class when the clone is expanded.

CASSGQGDYQPQHF,TGTGCCAGCAGCGGACAGGGTGACTATCAGCCCCAGCATTTT,TRBJ1-5,TRBD1,NA,14,TRBV6-2/TRBV6-3
CASSLLGLAGGQPYEQYF,TGTGCCAGCAGCTTGTTGGGACTAGCGGGAGGCCAACCCTACGAGCAGTACTTC,TRBJ2-7,TRBD2,NA,18,TRBV7-2
CASSPSLARGRSYNEQFF,TGTGCCAGCAGCCCCTCACTAGCCAGGGGCCGGTCCTACAATGAGCAGTTCTTC,TRBJ2-1,NA,once,18,TRBV3-1/TRBV3-2
CAPRFPRGGSSTEAFF,TGCGCCCCCCGATTTCCCCGTGGAGGAAGTAGCACTGAAGCTTTCTTT,TRBJ1-1,NA,NA,16,TRBV5-1
CASSIFQSSPEAFF,TGTGCCAGTAGTATTTTTCAGTCTAGCCCTGAAGCTTTCTTT,TRBJ1-1,NA,NA,14,TRBV19
CASSILGQGVYEQYF,TGTGCCAGCAGCATCCTAGGACAGGGGGTCTACGAGCAGTACTTC,TRBJ2-7,TRBD1,NA,15,TRBV7-3
CASSPLAGGGTGELFF,TGTGCCAGCAGCCCTCTAGCGGGGGGGGGCACCGGGGAGCTGTTTTTT,TRBJ2-2,TRBD2,NA,16,TRBV5-6
CASSYFPTTGTGVQPQHF,TGTGCCAGCAGTTACTTCCCGACCACCGGGACAGGGGTACAGCCCCAGCATTTT,TRBJ1-5,TRBD1,NA,18,TRBV6-2/TRBV6-3
CASSFIPAGTSYEQYF,TGTGCCAGCAGTTTCATTCCAGCGGGAACCTCCTACGAGCAGTACTTC,TRBJ2-7,TRBD2,NA,16,TRBV28
CASSFWGGSNEQFF,TGTGCCAGCAGTTTTTGGGGAGGGTCCAATGAGCAGTTCTTC,TRBJ2-1,TRBD2,NA,14,TRBV27
CSASPDYEQYF,TGCAGTGCTAGTCCGGACTACGAGCAGTACTTC,TRBJ2-7,NA,NA,11,TRBV20-1
CASSLPPGTGRSNEKLFF,TGTGCCAGCAGTTTGCCCCCCGGGACAGGGCGATCTAATGAAAAACTGTTTTTT,TRBJ1-4,TRBD1,NA,18,TRBV28
CASSQPDSNTEAFF,TGTGCCAGCAGCCAACCCGACTCGAACACTGAAGCTTTCTTT,TRBJ1-1,NA,NA,14,TRBV3-1/TRBV3-2